Listed below are T cell receptor beta chains from one sample, sequenced in a study of blood T cell repertoires in COVID-19. Measured with immunoSEQ multiplex PCR; TCRdb has only the in-frame clones, and not every one. The sample carries 68,000 or so clones, approximately 92% recorded once. Sequenced: peripheral blood. These receptors all come from a man aged 50-59 years with active COVID-19. Both conserved end residues are part of each CDR3. The D gene is left open where the match is weak. Clone size is given for some rows only: seen once, a few or many times, or a class if the clone is expanded.

d_call: -
j_call: TRBJ2-3
v_call: TRBV6-5
clone_size: few
cdr3_aa: CAGSRQTSTDTQYF
cdr3_nt: TGTGCCGGCTCGAGACAGACTAGCACAGATACGCAGTATTTT

d_call: TRBD1
j_call: TRBJ2-6
v_call: TRBV4-3
clone_size: medium-sized
cdr3_aa: CASSQETGSGANVLTF
cdr3_nt: TGCGCCAGCAGCCAAGAGACAGGGTCAGGGGCCAACGTCCTGACTTTC

d_call: -
j_call: TRBJ2-1
v_call: TRBV28
clone_size: once
cdr3_aa: CASSFFSYNEQFF
cdr3_nt: TGTGCCAGCAGTTTTTTTAGCTACAATGAGCAGTTCTTC

d_call: -
j_call: TRBJ1-1
v_call: TRBV4-1
clone_size: -
cdr3_aa: CASSHERGGGTAFF
cdr3_nt: TGCGCCAGCAGCCACGAACGCGGCGGGGGAACAGCTTTCTTT

d_call: TRBD2
j_call: TRBJ2-3
v_call: TRBV18
clone_size: -
cdr3_aa: CASSPQASGGADTQYF
cdr3_nt: TGTGCCAGCTCACCACAGGCTAGCGGGGGCGCAGATACGCAGTATTTT

d_call: TRBD2
j_call: TRBJ2-3
v_call: TRBV7-8
clone_size: -
cdr3_aa: CASSTSGGASHVTQYF
cdr3_nt: TGTGCCAGCAGTACCAGCGGGGGGGCCTCTCACGTTACGCAGTATTTT

d_call: TRBD1
j_call: TRBJ1-5
v_call: TRBV27
clone_size: few
cdr3_aa: CASSRDRNQPQHF
cdr3_nt: TGTGCCAGCAGCCGGGACAGAAATCAGCCCCAGCATTTT

d_call: -
j_call: TRBJ2-3
v_call: TRBV5-4
clone_size: once
cdr3_aa: CASSGAVKEGTQYF
cdr3_nt: TGTGCCAGCAGCGGGGCCGTAAAAGAAGGTACGCAGTATTTT

d_call: -
j_call: TRBJ1-5
v_call: TRBV7-2
clone_size: -
cdr3_aa: CASSSSLIVQPQHF
cdr3_nt: TGTGCCAGCAGCTCCTCCCTAATAGTTCAGCCCCAGCATTTT

d_call: -
j_call: TRBJ1-6
v_call: TRBV7-9
clone_size: -
cdr3_aa: CASSQAGFTNSPLHF
cdr3_nt: TGTGCCAGCAGTCAAGCGGGTTTCACAAATTCACCCCTCCACTTT

d_call: -
j_call: TRBJ1-3
v_call: TRBV6-2/TRBV6-3
clone_size: -
cdr3_aa: CASSDTGSGNTIYF
cdr3_nt: TGTGCCAGCAGCGATACAGGCTCTGGAAACACCATATATTTT

d_call: -
j_call: TRBJ2-3
v_call: TRBV7-9
clone_size: -
cdr3_aa: CASSLGRFGGPTDTQYF
cdr3_nt: TGTGCCAGCAGCTTAGGTCGTTTCGGGGGGCCCACAGATACGCAGTATTTT

d_call: TRBD1
j_call: TRBJ2-1
v_call: TRBV2
clone_size: once
cdr3_aa: CASSGGQGSSYNEQFF
cdr3_nt: TGTGCCAGCAGTGGAGGACAGGGTAGCTCCTACAATGAGCAGTTCTTC

d_call: -
j_call: TRBJ1-1
v_call: TRBV30
clone_size: once
cdr3_aa: CAWSVFFLENTEAFF
cdr3_nt: TGTGCCTGGAGTGTTTTTTTCTTAGAGAACACTGAAGCTTTCTTT

d_call: TRBD1
j_call: TRBJ2-1
v_call: TRBV7-9
clone_size: -
cdr3_aa: CASRRGTGVYNEQFF
cdr3_nt: TGTGCCAGCAGGCGTGGGACAGGGGTCTACAATGAGCAGTTCTTC

d_call: -
j_call: TRBJ2-5
v_call: TRBV7-9
clone_size: -
cdr3_aa: CASSLARGKETQYF
cdr3_nt: TGTGCCAGCAGCTTAGCGCGGGGAAAAGAGACCCAGTACTTC

d_call: -
j_call: TRBJ2-7
v_call: TRBV12-3/TRBV12-4
clone_size: -
cdr3_aa: CASSFPPGDEQYF
cdr3_nt: TGTGCCAGCAGTTTCCCCCCGGGTGACGAGCAGTACTTC

d_call: -
j_call: TRBJ2-2
v_call: TRBV6-5
clone_size: -
cdr3_aa: CASSYDRDSAGELFF
cdr3_nt: TGTGCCAGCAGTTACGACAGGGACTCTGCCGGGGAGCTGTTTTTT

d_call: TRBD1
j_call: TRBJ2-7
v_call: TRBV7-3
clone_size: once
cdr3_aa: CASSSSGGYEQYF
cdr3_nt: TGTGCCAGCAGCTCGTCAGGGGGCTACGAGCAGTACTTC

d_call: TRBD1
j_call: TRBJ1-6
v_call: TRBV7-8
clone_size: once
cdr3_aa: CASSHNSWTGHILSRDNSPLHF
cdr3_nt: TGTGCCAGCAGCCATAACTCTTGGACAGGGCATATCTTATCTCGGGATAATTCACCCCTCCACTTT

d_call: TRBD2
j_call: TRBJ2-2
v_call: TRBV5-1
clone_size: -
cdr3_aa: CASSYTTGLVTGELFF
cdr3_nt: TGCGCCAGCAGCTACACTACCGGACTAGTTACCGGGGAGCTGTTTTTT

d_call: -
j_call: TRBJ2-7
v_call: TRBV3-1/TRBV3-2
clone_size: -
cdr3_aa: CASSPTRQSYEQYF
cdr3_nt: TGTGCCAGCAGCCCCACGAGACAGTCCTACGAGCAGTACTTC

d_call: -
j_call: TRBJ1-1
v_call: TRBV29-1
clone_size: -
cdr3_aa: CSVELGDTNTEAFF
cdr3_nt: TGCAGCGTTGAATTGGGGGACACAAACACTGAAGCTTTCTTT

d_call: -
j_call: TRBJ1-1
v_call: TRBV10-3
clone_size: -
cdr3_aa: CAIGTTDNTEAFF
cdr3_nt: TGTGCCATCGGAACTACGGATAACACTGAAGCTTTCTTT

d_call: -
j_call: TRBJ1-6
v_call: TRBV21-1
clone_size: -
cdr3_aa: CASSKAGEGSPLHF
cdr3_nt: TGTGCCAGCAGCAAAGCGGGGGAGGGTTCACCCCTCCACTTT

d_call: TRBD1
j_call: TRBJ1-2
v_call: TRBV10-3
clone_size: -
cdr3_aa: CAISAMGKQGSYGYTF
cdr3_nt: TGTGCCATCAGTGCCATGGGAAAACAGGGGAGCTATGGCTACACCTTC

d_call: TRBD1
j_call: TRBJ1-2
v_call: TRBV12-3/TRBV12-4
clone_size: -
cdr3_aa: CASSRQGSWGYTF
cdr3_nt: TGTGCCAGCAGTCGACAGGGTTCTTGGGGCTACACCTTC

d_call: TRBD2
j_call: TRBJ2-1
v_call: TRBV6-4
clone_size: -
cdr3_aa: CASSEGLAGGNEQFF
cdr3_nt: TGTGCCAGCAGTGAGGGACTAGCGGGGGGTAATGAGCAGTTCTTC

d_call: -
j_call: TRBJ2-1
v_call: TRBV2
clone_size: -
cdr3_aa: CASRTGENNEQFF
cdr3_nt: TGTGCCAGCAGGACGGGGGAAAACAATGAGCAGTTCTTC

d_call: -
j_call: TRBJ1-1
v_call: TRBV10-2
clone_size: -
cdr3_aa: CASTAGTRTEAFF
cdr3_nt: TGCGCCAGCACCGCCGGGACAAGGACTGAAGCTTTCTTT

d_call: TRBD2
j_call: TRBJ2-3
v_call: TRBV7-2
clone_size: -
cdr3_aa: CASSSGLVTDTQYF
cdr3_nt: TGTGCCAGCAGCTCGGGACTAGTCACAGATACGCAGTATTTT

d_call: -
j_call: TRBJ2-5
v_call: TRBV5-6
clone_size: -
cdr3_aa: CASSLTHGDQETQYF
cdr3_nt: TGTGCCAGCAGCTTGACGCACGGGGATCAAGAGACCCAGTACTTC

d_call: -
j_call: TRBJ2-7
v_call: TRBV12-3/TRBV12-4
clone_size: -
cdr3_aa: CASSLQGYEQYF
cdr3_nt: TGTGCCAGCAGTTTGCAGGGCTACGAGCAGTACTTC

d_call: TRBD1
j_call: TRBJ1-6
v_call: TRBV2
clone_size: few
cdr3_aa: CASSEQGARSSPLHF
cdr3_nt: TGTGCCAGCAGTGAACAGGGGGCTAGGAGTTCACCCCTCCACTTT

d_call: TRBD1
j_call: TRBJ1-2
v_call: TRBV6-1
clone_size: -
cdr3_aa: CASSEWPGGGGYTF
cdr3_nt: TGTGCCAGCAGTGAATGGCCAGGGGGCGGGGGCTACACCTTC

d_call: -
j_call: TRBJ1-2
v_call: TRBV9
clone_size: -
cdr3_aa: CASSVEAGDSYTF
cdr3_nt: TGTGCCAGCAGCGTAGAGGCAGGGGATAGCTACACCTTC

d_call: -
j_call: TRBJ1-6
v_call: TRBV7-9
clone_size: -
cdr3_aa: CASSSSAQGSDNSPLHF
cdr3_nt: TGTGCCAGCAGCTCAAGTGCCCAGGGTAGTGATAATTCACCCCTCCACTTT

d_call: TRBD2
j_call: TRBJ2-1
v_call: TRBV10-3
clone_size: -
cdr3_aa: CAISVASGYNEQFF
cdr3_nt: TGTGCCATCAGTGTGGCTAGCGGATACAATGAGCAGTTCTTC

d_call: TRBD1
j_call: TRBJ1-6
v_call: TRBV5-5
clone_size: -
cdr3_aa: CASSPGGVDSPLHF
cdr3_nt: TGTGCCAGCAGCCCAGGGGGCGTGGATTCACCCCTCCACTTT

d_call: -
j_call: TRBJ1-2
v_call: TRBV9
clone_size: -
cdr3_aa: CASSATLGGSYGYTF
cdr3_nt: TGTGCCAGCAGCGCAACACTGGGAGGGTCCTATGGCTACACCTTC

d_call: TRBD2
j_call: TRBJ2-1
v_call: TRBV7-2
clone_size: -
cdr3_aa: CASSLDLAGVFNEQFF
cdr3_nt: TGTGCCAGCAGCTTAGATCTAGCGGGGGTTTTCAATGAGCAGTTCTTC

d_call: -
j_call: TRBJ1-3
v_call: TRBV5-1
clone_size: -
cdr3_aa: CASSLDQAIGNTIYF
cdr3_nt: TGCGCCAGCAGCTTGGATCAGGCAATTGGAAACACCATATATTTT

d_call: -
j_call: TRBJ1-6
v_call: TRBV6-4
clone_size: few
cdr3_aa: CASIMTDSLYNSPLHF
cdr3_nt: TGTGCCAGCATAATGACGGACAGCCTCTATAATTCACCCCTCCACTTT

d_call: TRBD1
j_call: TRBJ2-7
v_call: TRBV4-3
clone_size: medium-sized
cdr3_aa: CASSQLTGGEAYEQYF
cdr3_nt: TGCGCCAGCAGCCAGCTAACAGGGGGAGAAGCCTACGAGCAGTACTTC

d_call: -
j_call: TRBJ2-7
v_call: TRBV29-1
clone_size: -
cdr3_aa: CSAGTPSYEQYF
cdr3_nt: TGCAGCGCCGGGACACCTTCCTACGAGCAGTACTTC

d_call: -
j_call: TRBJ1-2
v_call: TRBV29-1
clone_size: -
cdr3_aa: CSVEIRSNYGYTF
cdr3_nt: TGCAGCGTTGAAATCAGGTCCAACTATGGCTACACCTTC

d_call: TRBD1
j_call: TRBJ1-2
v_call: TRBV7-6
clone_size: -
cdr3_aa: CASSSDITGTDSNYGYTF
cdr3_nt: TGTGCCAGCAGCTCCGACATAACCGGGACAGATTCTAACTATGGCTACACCTTC

d_call: TRBD1
j_call: TRBJ1-3
v_call: TRBV18
clone_size: -
cdr3_aa: CASSPPGQRSGNTIYF
cdr3_nt: TGTGCCAGCTCACCACCGGGACAGCGCTCTGGAAACACCATATATTTT

d_call: -
j_call: TRBJ2-2
v_call: TRBV13
clone_size: -
cdr3_aa: CASSPWNRKNTGELFF
cdr3_nt: TGTGCCAGCAGCCCTTGGAACAGGAAGAACACCGGGGAGCTGTTTTTT

d_call: -
j_call: TRBJ1-2
v_call: TRBV27
clone_size: -
cdr3_aa: CASSFRSFYGYTF
cdr3_nt: TGTGCCAGCAGTTTCCGTTCGTTCTATGGCTACACCTTC

d_call: -
j_call: TRBJ1-2
v_call: TRBV5-1
clone_size: few
cdr3_aa: CASSPYEQGANYGYTF
cdr3_nt: TGCGCCAGCAGCCCCTATGAACAGGGAGCTAACTATGGCTACACCTTC

d_call: -
j_call: TRBJ1-1
v_call: TRBV25-1
clone_size: -
cdr3_aa: CASSEARDFQEAFF
cdr3_nt: TGTGCCAGCAGTGAAGCCAGGGATTTCCAGGAAGCTTTCTTT